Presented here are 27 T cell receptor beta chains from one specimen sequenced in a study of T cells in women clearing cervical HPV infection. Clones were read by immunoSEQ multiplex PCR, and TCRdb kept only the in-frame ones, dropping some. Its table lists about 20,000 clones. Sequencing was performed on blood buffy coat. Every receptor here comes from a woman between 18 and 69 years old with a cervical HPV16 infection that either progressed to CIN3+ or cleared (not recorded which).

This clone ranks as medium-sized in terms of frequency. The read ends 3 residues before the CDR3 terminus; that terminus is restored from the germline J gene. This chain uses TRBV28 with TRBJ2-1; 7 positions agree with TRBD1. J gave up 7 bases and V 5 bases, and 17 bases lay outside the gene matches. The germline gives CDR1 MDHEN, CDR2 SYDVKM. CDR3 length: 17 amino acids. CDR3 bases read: TGTGCCAGCAGTCTACTACAGGGGCTGCTCGGATCGAATGAG. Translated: CASSLLQGLLGSNE. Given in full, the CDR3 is CASSLLQGLLGSNEQFF.

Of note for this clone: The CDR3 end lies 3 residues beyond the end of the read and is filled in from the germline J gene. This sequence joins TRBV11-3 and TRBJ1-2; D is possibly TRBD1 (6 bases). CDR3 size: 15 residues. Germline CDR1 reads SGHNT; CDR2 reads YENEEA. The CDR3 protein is CASSLASGETYDYTF. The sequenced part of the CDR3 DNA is TGTGCCAGCAGCTTAGCTTCAGGGGAGACCTACGAC.

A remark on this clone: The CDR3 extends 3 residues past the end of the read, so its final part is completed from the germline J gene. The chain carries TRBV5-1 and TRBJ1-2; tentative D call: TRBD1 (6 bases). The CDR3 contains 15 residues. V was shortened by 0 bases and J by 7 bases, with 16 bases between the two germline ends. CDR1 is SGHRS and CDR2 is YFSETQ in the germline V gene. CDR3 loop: CASSLARGRLRGYTF. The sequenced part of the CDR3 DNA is TGCGCCAGCAGCTTGGCCAGGGGACGCCTGCGTGGC.

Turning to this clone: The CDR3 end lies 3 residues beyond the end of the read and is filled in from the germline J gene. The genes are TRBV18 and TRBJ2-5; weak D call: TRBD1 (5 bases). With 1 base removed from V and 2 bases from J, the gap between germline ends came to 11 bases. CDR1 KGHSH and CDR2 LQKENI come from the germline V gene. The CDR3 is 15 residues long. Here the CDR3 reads CASSPQTGFQETQYF. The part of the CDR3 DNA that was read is TGTGCCAGCTCACCACAAACAGGCTTTCAAGAGACC.

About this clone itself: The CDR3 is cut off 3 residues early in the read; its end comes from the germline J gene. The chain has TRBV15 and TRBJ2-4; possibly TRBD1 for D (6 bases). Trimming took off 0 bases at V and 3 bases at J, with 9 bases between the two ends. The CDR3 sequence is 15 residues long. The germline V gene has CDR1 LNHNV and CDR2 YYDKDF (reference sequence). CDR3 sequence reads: CATSRDEQGKNIQYF. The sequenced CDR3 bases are TGTGCCACCAGCAGAGATGAACAGGGCAAAAACATT.

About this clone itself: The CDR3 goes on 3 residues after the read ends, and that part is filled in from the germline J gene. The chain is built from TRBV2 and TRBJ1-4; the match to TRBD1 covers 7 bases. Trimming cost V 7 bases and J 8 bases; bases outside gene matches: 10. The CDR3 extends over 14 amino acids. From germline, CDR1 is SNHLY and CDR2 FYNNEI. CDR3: CASTRGQEREKLFF. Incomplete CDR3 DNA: TGTGCCAGCACCCGCGGACAGGAGAGGGAAAAA.

The CDR3 spells CSARVPTGTDYNSPLHF. CDR3 DNA (partial): TGCAGTGCTAGAGTCCCGACCGGGACAGATTATAATTCACCC. The V gene is TRBV20-1, the J gene TRBJ1-6, with TRBD1 matching over 7 bases. From the germline J gene comes the end of the CDR3, since the read stops 3 residues before it. Germline V gives CDR1 DFQATT, CDR2 SNEGSKA (reference sequence). The V segment lost 1 base and the J segment 4 bases; nucleotides outside the gene matches: 10. The CDR3 totals 17 residues.

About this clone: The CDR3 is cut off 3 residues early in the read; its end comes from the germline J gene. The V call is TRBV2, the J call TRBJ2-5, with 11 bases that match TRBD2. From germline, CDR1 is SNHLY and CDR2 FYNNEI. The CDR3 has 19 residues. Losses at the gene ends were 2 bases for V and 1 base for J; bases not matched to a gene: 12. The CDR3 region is CASSETSGLAGGLQETQYF. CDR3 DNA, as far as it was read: TGTGCCAGCAGTGAAACTTCGGGGCTAGCGGGGGGCCTCCAAGAGACC.

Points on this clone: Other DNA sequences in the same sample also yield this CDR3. The sequenced part of the CDR3 DNA is TGTGCCAGCAGCTTAGGACAGGGAAACACCGGGGAG. The encoded protein is CASSLGQGNTGE. The complete CDR3 protein is CASSLGQGNTGELFF. This chain links TRBV7-9 with TRBJ2-2, with 7 bases fitting TRBD1. Sequencing ends 3 residues short of the CDR3 end; the germline J gene provides the rest. The CDR3 is 15 amino acids. The germline V gene encodes CDR1 SEHNR and CDR2 FQNEAQ (reference sequence). J lost 2 bases, V lost 1 base, and 1 base had no gene match.

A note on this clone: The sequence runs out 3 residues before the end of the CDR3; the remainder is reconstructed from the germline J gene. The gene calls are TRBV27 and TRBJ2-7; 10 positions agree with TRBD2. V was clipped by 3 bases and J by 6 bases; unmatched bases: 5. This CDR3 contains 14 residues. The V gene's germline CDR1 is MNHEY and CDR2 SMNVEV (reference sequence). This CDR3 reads CASSFSGGALEQYF. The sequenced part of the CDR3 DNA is TGTGCCAGCAGTTTCAGCGGGGGGGCTCTCGAG.

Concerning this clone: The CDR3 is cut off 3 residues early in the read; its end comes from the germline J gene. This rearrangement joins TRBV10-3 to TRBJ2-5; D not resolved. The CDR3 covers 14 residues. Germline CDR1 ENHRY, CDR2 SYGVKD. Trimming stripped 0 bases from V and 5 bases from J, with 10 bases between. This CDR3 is CAISESSPAETQYF. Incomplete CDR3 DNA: TGTGCCATCAGTGAGTCGTCCCCAGCGGAGACC.

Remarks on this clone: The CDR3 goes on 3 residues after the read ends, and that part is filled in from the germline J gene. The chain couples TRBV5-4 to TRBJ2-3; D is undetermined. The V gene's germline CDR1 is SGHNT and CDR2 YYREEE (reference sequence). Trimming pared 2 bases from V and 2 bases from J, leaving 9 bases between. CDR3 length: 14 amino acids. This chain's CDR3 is CASSLQTDTDTQYF. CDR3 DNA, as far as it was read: TGTGCCAGCAGCTTACAGACGGACACAGATACG.

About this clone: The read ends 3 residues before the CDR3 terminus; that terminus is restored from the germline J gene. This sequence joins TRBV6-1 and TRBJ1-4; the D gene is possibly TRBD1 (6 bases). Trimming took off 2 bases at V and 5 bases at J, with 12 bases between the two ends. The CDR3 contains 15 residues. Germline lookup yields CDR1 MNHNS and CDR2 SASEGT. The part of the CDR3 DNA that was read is TGTGCCAGCAGTGAAAGCGGGGGCGTAAATGAAAAA. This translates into CASSESGGVNEK. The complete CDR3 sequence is CASSESGGVNEKLFF.

CDR3 residues: CASSSSSGGRWETQYF. The sequenced part of the CDR3 DNA is TGTGCCAGCAGCTCTTCTAGCGGGGGGCGGTGGGAGACC. V gene TRBV7-3 combines with J gene TRBJ2-5, with 11 bases aligning to TRBD2. The sequenced fragment ends 3 residues before the CDR3 boundary, so the rest is inferred from the germline J gene. CDR3 length: 16 amino acids. Germline values: CDR1 SGHTA, CDR2 FQGTGA. Trimming cost V 4 bases and J 5 bases; bases outside gene matches: 9.

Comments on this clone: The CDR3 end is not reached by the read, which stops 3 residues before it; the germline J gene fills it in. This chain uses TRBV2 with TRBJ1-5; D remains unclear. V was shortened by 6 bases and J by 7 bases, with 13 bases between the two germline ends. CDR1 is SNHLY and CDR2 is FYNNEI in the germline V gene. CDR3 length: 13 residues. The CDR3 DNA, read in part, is TGTGCCAGCAGCTTATACAGTGAACAGCCC. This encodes CASSLYSEQP. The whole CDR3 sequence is CASSLYSEQPQHF.

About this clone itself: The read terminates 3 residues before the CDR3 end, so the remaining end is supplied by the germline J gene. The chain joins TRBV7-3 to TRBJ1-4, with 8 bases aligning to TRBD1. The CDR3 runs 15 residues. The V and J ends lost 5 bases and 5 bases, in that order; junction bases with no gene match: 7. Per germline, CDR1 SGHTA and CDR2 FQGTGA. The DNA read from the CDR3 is TGTGCCAGCAGCGAATCAGGGGGCGCAAATGAAAAA. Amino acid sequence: CASSESGGANEK. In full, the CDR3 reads CASSESGGANEKLFF.

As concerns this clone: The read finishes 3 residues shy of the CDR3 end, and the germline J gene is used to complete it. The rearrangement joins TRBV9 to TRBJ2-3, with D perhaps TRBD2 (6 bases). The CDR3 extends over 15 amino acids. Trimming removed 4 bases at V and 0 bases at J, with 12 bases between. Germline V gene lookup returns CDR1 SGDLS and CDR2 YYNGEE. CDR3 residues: CASSWRGASTDTQYF. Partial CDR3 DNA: TGTGCCAGCAGCTGGCGGGGTGCTAGCACAGATACG.

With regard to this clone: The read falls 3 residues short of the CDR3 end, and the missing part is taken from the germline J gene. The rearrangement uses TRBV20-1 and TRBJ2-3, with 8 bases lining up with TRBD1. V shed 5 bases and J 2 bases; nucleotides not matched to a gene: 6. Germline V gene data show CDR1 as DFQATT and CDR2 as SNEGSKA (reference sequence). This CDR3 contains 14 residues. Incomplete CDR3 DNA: TGCAGTGCTGGTTTACAGGGGGTCACAGATACG. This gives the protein CSAGLQGVTDT. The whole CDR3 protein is CSAGLQGVTDTQYF.

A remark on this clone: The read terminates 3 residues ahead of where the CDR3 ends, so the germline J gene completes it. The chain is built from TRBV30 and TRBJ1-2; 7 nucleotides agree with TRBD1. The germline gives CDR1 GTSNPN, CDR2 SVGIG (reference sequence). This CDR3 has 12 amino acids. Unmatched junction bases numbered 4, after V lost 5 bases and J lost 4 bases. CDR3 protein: CAWSTGLYGYTF. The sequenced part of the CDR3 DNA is TGTGCCTGGTCGACAGGGCTCTATGGC. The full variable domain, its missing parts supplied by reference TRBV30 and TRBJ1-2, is SQTIHQWPATLVQPVGSPLSLECTVEGTSNPNLYWYRQAAGRGLQLLFYSVGIGQISSEVPQNLSASRPQDRQFILSSKKLLLSDSGFYLCAWSTGLYGYTFGSGTRLTVV.

The covered CDR3 bases are TGCAGTGCTAGAGTCGGGACTAGCGGGGGCACAGATACG. Its translation: CSARVGTSGGTDT. The CDR3, in full, reads CSARVGTSGGTDTQYF. The chain has TRBV20-1 and TRBJ2-3, with 13 bases lining up with TRBD2. The CDR3 end lies 3 residues beyond the end of the read and is filled in from the germline J gene. Germline CDR1 DFQATT, CDR2 SNEGSKA (reference sequence). J was trimmed by 1 base and V by 1 base; bases with no gene match: 2. The length of the CDR3 is 16 residues.

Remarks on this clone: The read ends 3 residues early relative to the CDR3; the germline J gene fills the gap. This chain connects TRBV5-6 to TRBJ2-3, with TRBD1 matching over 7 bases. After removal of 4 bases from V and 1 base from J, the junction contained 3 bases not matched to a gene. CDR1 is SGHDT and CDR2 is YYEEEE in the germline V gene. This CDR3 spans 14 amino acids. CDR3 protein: CASSQGQGTDTQYF. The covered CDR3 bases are TGTGCCAGCAGCCAAGGACAGGGCACAGATACG.

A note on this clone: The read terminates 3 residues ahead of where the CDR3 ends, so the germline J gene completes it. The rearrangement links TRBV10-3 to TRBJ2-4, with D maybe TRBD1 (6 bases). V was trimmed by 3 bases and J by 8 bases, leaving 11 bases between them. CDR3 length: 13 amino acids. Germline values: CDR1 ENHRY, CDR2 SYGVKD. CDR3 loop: CAISDRGDHIQYF. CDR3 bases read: TGTGCCATCAGTGACAGGGGTGATCACATT.

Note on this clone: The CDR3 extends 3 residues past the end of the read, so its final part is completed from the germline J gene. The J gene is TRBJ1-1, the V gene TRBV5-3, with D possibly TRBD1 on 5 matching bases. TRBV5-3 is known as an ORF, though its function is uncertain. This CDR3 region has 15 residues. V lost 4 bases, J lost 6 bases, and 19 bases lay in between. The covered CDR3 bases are TGTGCCAGAAGCCCGGAACAGGTGGGTAGCCCTGAA. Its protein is CARSPEQVGSPE. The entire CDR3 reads CARSPEQVGSPEAFF.

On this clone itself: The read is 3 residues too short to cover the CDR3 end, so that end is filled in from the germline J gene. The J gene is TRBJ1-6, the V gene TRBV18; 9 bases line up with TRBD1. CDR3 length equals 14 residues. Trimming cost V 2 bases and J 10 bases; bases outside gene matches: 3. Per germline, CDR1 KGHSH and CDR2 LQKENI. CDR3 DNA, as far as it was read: TGTGCCAGCTCACCAGGGACAGGGAAGTCACCC. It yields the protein CASSPGTGKSP. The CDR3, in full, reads CASSPGTGKSPLHF.

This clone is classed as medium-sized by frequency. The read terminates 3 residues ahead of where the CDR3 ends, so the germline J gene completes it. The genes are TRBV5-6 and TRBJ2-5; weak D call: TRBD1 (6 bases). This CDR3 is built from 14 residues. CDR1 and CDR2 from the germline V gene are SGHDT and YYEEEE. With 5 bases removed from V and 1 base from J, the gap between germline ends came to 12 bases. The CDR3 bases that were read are TGTGCCAGCAGATCCGGACAGCTCCAAGAGACC. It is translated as CASRSGQLQET. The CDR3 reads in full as CASRSGQLQETQYF. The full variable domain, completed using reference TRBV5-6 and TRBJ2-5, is DAGVTQSPTHLIKTRGQQVTLRCSPKSGHDTVSWYQQALGQGPQFIFQYYEEEERQRGNFPDRFSGHQFPNYSSELNVNALLLGDSALYLCASRSGQLQETQYFGPGTRLLVL.

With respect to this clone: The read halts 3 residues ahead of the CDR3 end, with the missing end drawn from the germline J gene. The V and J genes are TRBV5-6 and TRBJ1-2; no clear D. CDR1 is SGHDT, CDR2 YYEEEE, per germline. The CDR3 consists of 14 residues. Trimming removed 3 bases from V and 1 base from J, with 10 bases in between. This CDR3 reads CASSSRTVNYGYTF. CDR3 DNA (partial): TGTGCCAGCAGCTCCCGTACAGTTAACTATGGC.

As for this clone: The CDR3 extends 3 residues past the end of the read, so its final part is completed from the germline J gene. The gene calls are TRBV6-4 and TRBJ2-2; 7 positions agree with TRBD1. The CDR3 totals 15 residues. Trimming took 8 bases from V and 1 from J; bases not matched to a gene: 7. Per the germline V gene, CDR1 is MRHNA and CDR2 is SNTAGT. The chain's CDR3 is CASSRDSMNTGELFF. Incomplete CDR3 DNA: TGTGCCAGCTCCCGGGACAGTATGAACACCGGGGAG.